Detailed here is one T cell receptor (beta chain). The data belong to a study of blood T cell repertoires in COVID-19. Study background: COVID-19 samples from acute and convalescent phases originated in the United States, Italy and Spain.

Clones were sequenced by immunoSEQ multiplex PCR, and TCRdb holds only the in-frame ones, with some missing. The sample records more than 150,000 clones, roughly 79% being singletons. This CDR3 region has 15 residues. The V and J ends lost 0 bases and 4 bases respectively, with 10 bases between them. The germline V gene has CDR1 SGDLS and CDR2 YYNGEE. The source of this sequence is a man aged 55 to 69 with active or convalescent COVID-19. The specimen sequenced was peripheral blood. The genes are TRBV9 and TRBJ2-2, with a weak D call TRBD2 (5 bases). The CDR3 loop reads CASSVGEMVTGELFF. CDR3 sequence (DNA): TGTGCCAGCAGCGTAGGGGAGATGGTCACCGGGGAGCTGTTTTTT.